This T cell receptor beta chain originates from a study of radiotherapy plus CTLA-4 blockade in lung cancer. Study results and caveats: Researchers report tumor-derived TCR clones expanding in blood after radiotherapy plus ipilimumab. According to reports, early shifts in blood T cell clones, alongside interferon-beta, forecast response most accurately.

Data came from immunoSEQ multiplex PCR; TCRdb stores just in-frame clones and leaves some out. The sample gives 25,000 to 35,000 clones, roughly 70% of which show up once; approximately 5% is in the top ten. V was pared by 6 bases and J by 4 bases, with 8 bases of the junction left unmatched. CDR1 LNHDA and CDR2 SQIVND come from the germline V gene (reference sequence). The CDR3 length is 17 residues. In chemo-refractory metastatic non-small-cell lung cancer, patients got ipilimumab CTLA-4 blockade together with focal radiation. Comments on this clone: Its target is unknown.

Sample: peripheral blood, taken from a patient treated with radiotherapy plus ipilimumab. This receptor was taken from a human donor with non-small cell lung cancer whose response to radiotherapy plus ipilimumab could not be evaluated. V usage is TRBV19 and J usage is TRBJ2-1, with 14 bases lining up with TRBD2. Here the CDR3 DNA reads TGTGCCAGTAGCATAATAGGACTAGCGGGAGGATACAATGAGCAGTTCTTC. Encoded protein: CASSIIGLAGGYNEQFF.